These T cell receptor beta chains were read from a single sample in a study of post-analysis software for immune sequencing data. Via MiXCR, TCRdb re-called the PCR reads, giving one row per CDR3 protein. The data hold 750,000 to 950,000 distinct CDR3 sequences, with around 45% observed a single time. What was sequenced was blood. These receptor sequences come from a girl aged 10-17 years with multiple sclerosis. The CDR3 runs from the conserved cysteine through the conserved F or W. Size values are once, few and many counts, or a class for expanded clones, and some rows have none.

NA	TRBV5-1	TRBJ2-1	16	CTSSFLLGLASNEQFF
NA	TRBV7-9	TRBJ2-7	14	CASSFNGPRHEQYF
NA	TRBV6-2/TRBV6-3	TRBJ2-1	14	CASGVAGVRNEQFF
few	TRBV20-1	TRBJ2-5	18	CSAIRSIRVAGIQETQYF
NA	TRBV20-1	NA	13	CSARFIRMETQYF
NA	TRBV29-1	NA	14	CSVKRGRLAYEQYF
NA	TRBV20-1	TRBJ2-4	14	CSARDRDSKNIQYF
few	TRBV12-3/TRBV12-4	TRBJ1-2	16	CASSSLPGTGGTGYTF
NA	TRBV10-2	TRBJ2-7	13	CASTGTFPYEQYF
NA	TRBV3-1	TRBJ1-4	18	CASSQKSLRVGVHEKLFF
NA	TRBV6-5	TRBJ1-4	15	CASREQGIGSEKLFF
NA	TRBV6-1	TRBJ2-7	13	CASSTGPTYEQYF
few	TRBV27	TRBJ2-7	14	CASRDQGLTYEQYF
NA	TRBV7-3	TRBJ2-1	14	CASSLGLGSGRLFF
NA	TRBV2	TRBJ2-1	11	CATRLGNEQFF
few	TRBV28	TRBJ2-7	14	CASSLGYSSYEQYF
NA	TRBV7-2	TRBJ2-7	15	CASSPTGGRSYEQYF
once	TRBV28	TRBJ2-7	15	CASSADRGPSYEQYF
once	TRBV27	TRBJ2-1	15	CASRGGYQNNNEQFF
few	TRBV4-2	TRBJ1-6	13	CASSQDQYSPLHF
many	TRBV3-1	TRBJ2-5	12	CASSQEGETQYF
many	TRBV27	TRBJ2-3	16	CASSSPWTGAQDTQYF
NA	TRBV7-8	TRBJ2-7	12	CASSLATNEQYF